This T cell receptor (beta chain) derives from a study of T cell responses to AZD1222 COVID-19 vaccine. In germline, CDR1 is WSHSY, CDR2 SAAADI. There are 13 residues in the CDR3. V dropped 3 bases and J dropped 8 bases, with 10 bases sitting between them. Measured with immunoSEQ multiplex PCR; TCRdb has only the in-frame clones, and not every one. Altogether about 270,000 clones are present, 94% being singletons, with the ten largest covering 0.55%. This clone was picked up one time. The receptor comes from an adult who received the AZD1222 COVID-19 vaccine. V is TRBV10-2 and J is TRBJ1-4, with D perhaps matching TRBD1 (6 bases). Here the sequenced sample was peripheral blood, taken 28 days after the second AZD1222 dose. This CDR3 is CASSDGGREKLFF. The CDR3 bases are TGCGCCAGCAGTGATGGGGGGCGGGAAAAACTGTTTTTT.